This T cell receptor (beta chain) was found in a study of siplizumab effects on memory and regulatory T cells. General study findings and limits: Alloreactive sequences tracing back to unstimulated CD4+ memory cells fell significantly with siplizumab. Controls had 26.9% Treg-derived mappable alloreactive CD4+ clones on average, versus approximately 69% with siplizumab. Greater diversity than memory cells seemed evident in naive T cells, which also appeared to be major alloresponse contributors.

On this clone itself: Its specificity is not known.

V was trimmed by 0 bases and J by 5 bases, leaving 11 bases between them. CDR1 is SGDLS, CDR2 YYNGEE, per germline. This CDR3 has 14 residues. Sequencing used immunoSEQ multiplex PCR; TCRdb keeps in-frame clones, though not all of them. This sample carries 92,000 or so clones, just under 90% of them seen once, and the ten largest clones take 15%. Sequenced: CD4+ T cells sorted from blood. The genes are TRBV9 and TRBJ1-1; D remains unclear. The sequence was collected from a human donor in good health. The CDR3 spells CASSVDQRATEAFF. The CDR3 DNA reads TGTGCCAGCAGCGTAGATCAGCGGGCTACTGAAGCTTTCTTT. Variable domain in full (rest from reference TRBV9 and TRBJ1-1): DSGVTQTPKHLITATGQRVTLRCSPRSGDLSVYWYQQSLDQGLQFLIQYYNGEERAKGNILERFSAQQFPDLHSELNLSSLELGDSALYFCASSVDQRATEAFFGQGTRLTVV.